The T cell receptor beta chain under discussion was sequenced for a study of blood T cells in healthy people across ages. Combining a sample-barcoded 5' primer with a J-beta primer mix, a second PCR ran for 7 to 11 cycles. MiXCR was run by TCRdb on the 5' RACE reads, yielding one entry per CDR3 protein. The table has about 1.5 million distinct CDR3 sequences, less than 45% seen once. The CDR3 length is 14 residues. Germline CDR1 is SQVTM and CDR2 is ANQGSEA. V was clipped by 7 bases and J by 7 bases; unmatched bases: 12. The receptor was derived from a woman aged 18-35 years in good health. Sequenced sample: blood. This chain uses TRBV29-1 with TRBJ2-4; 8 bases are shared with TRBD1. CDR3 in amino acids: CSAVFGQGRNIQYF. Written as DNA, the CDR3 is TGCAGCGCTGTGTTTGGACAGGGTAGGAACATTCAGTACTTC.